These 14 T cell receptor beta chains came from one sample sequenced in a study of T cell repertoires in cytomegalovirus infection. TCRdb independently ran MiXCR on the reads; one entry per CDR3 protein. The sample gives around 300,000 distinct CDR3 sequences, under 30% of which show up once; over 11% is in the top ten. Sample: PBMCs. The receptors were sampled from a human donor in good health (CMV status not recorded). Some clones in this sample may be carry-over from other donors' samples.

This clonotype was counted between two and nine times. The chain links TRBV11-2 to TRBJ2-2, with D uncertain. This CDR3 comprises 14 residues. V lost 1 base to trimming and J lost 4 bases, with 7 bases between them. Germline V gene sequence: CDR1 SGHAT, CDR2 FQNNGV. CDR3 nucleotides: TGTGCCAGCAGCTTAGGGGCCTTCACCGGGGAGCTGTTTTTT. Amino acids: CASSLGAFTGELFF.

This clonotype was seen a handful of times. The chain combines TRBV14 with TRBJ2-6, with 9 bases matching TRBD1. V lost 4 bases, J lost 2 bases, and 6 bases stayed unmatched. CDR3 length: 17 amino acids. Germline assignment: CDR1 SGHDN and CDR2 FVKESK. The CDR3 DNA follows: TGTGCCAGCAGCCGCTCGGACAGGGGTACTGGGGCCAACGTCCTGACTTTC. Translated: CASSRSDRGTGANVLTF.

This clonotype was counted ten times or more. The chain recombines TRBV12-3 or TRBV12-4 with TRBJ1-6, with 7 positions matching TRBD1. The CDR3 is made up of 12 amino acids. After removal of 6 bases from V and 16 bases from J, the junction contained 9 bases not matched to a gene. DNA for the CDR3: TGTGCCAGCAGAACCGGAGACAGGGTTCTCCACTTT. This gives the protein CASRTGDRVLHF.

CDR3 nucleotide sequence: TGTGCCAGCAGTTTAACCGGGATCTCCTACGAGCAGTACTTC. Its translation is CASSLTGISYEQYF. The chain uses TRBV12-3 or TRBV12-4 and TRBJ2-7, with TRBD2 as a possible D gene (5 bases). The V end was cut by 2 bases, the J end by 0 bases, with 8 bases between. The length of the CDR3 is 14 residues.

The chain employs TRBV28 and TRBJ1-4; the D gene is possibly TRBD1 (6 bases). The CDR3 totals 12 residues. Germline lookup yields CDR1 MDHEN and CDR2 SYDVKM. The V and J ends lost 7 bases and 8 bases respectively, with 11 bases between them. The CDR3 coding sequence is TGTGCCAGCATGGTGGGGGCCGAAAAACTGTTTTTT. Its translation: CASMVGAEKLFF.

A few counts support this clonotype. J is TRBJ2-3 and V is TRBV7-3; TRBD1 aligns across 7 bases. CDR1 is SGHTA, CDR2 FQGTGA, per germline. Germline trimming cut 4 bases from V and 4 bases from J; bases unmatched to any gene: 5. The CDR3 has 14 amino acids. CDR3 region: CASSSTGVPDTQYF. CDR3 DNA sequence: TGTGCCAGCAGCTCAACAGGGGTGCCAGATACGCAGTATTTT.

The chain links TRBV6-2 or TRBV6-3 to TRBJ2-2; a possible D gene is TRBD1 (5 bases). Trimming took 8 bases from V and 1 from J, leaving 20 bases between them. The CDR3 extends over 17 amino acids. Looked up from germline, CDR1 is MNHEY and CDR2 is SVGEGT. Written as DNA, the CDR3 is TGTGCCAGCCTATTGATTGGCAGGGTGAGGAACACCGGGGAGCTGTTTTTT. It yields the protein CASLLIGRVRNTGELFF.

The chain couples TRBV20-1 to TRBJ1-6; the D is unclear. Trimming removed 6 bases at V and 0 bases at J, with 9 bases between. Germline values: CDR1 DFQATT, CDR2 SNEGSKA (reference sequence). The CDR3 extends over 14 amino acids. Written as DNA, the CDR3 is TGCAGTGCATTGGTGGGCTCCTATAATTCACCCCTCCACTTT. Amino acid sequence: CSALVGSYNSPLHF.

Judged by abundance, this clonotype is medium-sized. This chain joins TRBV7-2 and TRBJ2-3; 9 nucleotides line up with TRBD2. The CDR3 is made up of 16 amino acids. Germline loops: CDR1 SGHTA, CDR2 FQGNSA. Trimming removed 1 base from V and 2 bases from J; junction bases left unmatched: 4. The CDR3 loop reads CASSLGASGNTDTQYF. The CDR3 coding sequence is TGTGCCAGCAGCTTAGGCGCTAGCGGGAACACAGATACGCAGTATTTT.

This clonotype was observed many times. The CDR3 DNA reads as TGTGCCAGCAGCGCGGAGGACAGGGGTAATTCACCCCTCCACTTT. It specifies CASSAEDRGNSPLHF. The chain recombines TRBV7-2 with TRBJ1-6, with 9 positions matching TRBD1. The V segment lost 5 bases and the J segment 6 bases; nucleotides outside the gene matches: 5. This CDR3 spans 15 amino acids. Looked up from germline, CDR1 is SGHTA and CDR2 is FQGNSA.

To note about this clonotype: One base away lies a much larger clone, so this may be a sequencing read error. The CDR3 coding sequence is TGTGCCAGCAGCTTTGCGGGACAGGGCTATGGCTACACCTTC. Protein: CASSFAGQGYGYTF. The chain uses TRBV7-2 and TRBJ1-2; 9 nucleotides match TRBD1. Germline CDR1 and CDR2: SGHTA and FQGNSA. V lost 3 bases, J lost 4 bases, and 3 bases stayed unmatched. CDR3 size: 14 residues.

The rearrangement joins TRBV5-1 to TRBJ1-1; D call uncertain. V was cut by 2 bases and J by 2 bases, with 13 bases left in between. The CDR3 sequence is 15 residues long. In germline, CDR1 is SGHRS, CDR2 YFSETQ. Here the CDR3 DNA reads TGCGCCAGCAGCTTCTCCATGAATCAAAACACTGAAGCTTTCTTT. Amino acid sequence: CASSFSMNQNTEAFF. The full variable domain, completed using reference TRBV5-1 and TRBJ1-1, is KAGVTQTPRYLIKTRGQQVTLSCSPISGHRSVSWYQQTPGQGLQFLFEYFSETQRNKGNFPGRFSGRQFSNSRSEMNVSTLELGDSALYLCASSFSMNQNTEAFFGQGTRLTVV.

V usage is TRBV5-5 and J usage is TRBJ2-1, with D possibly being TRBD1 or TRBD2 (5 bases each). CDR1 and CDR2 from the germline V gene are SGHKS and YYEKEE (reference sequence). The CDR3 contains 15 residues. With 3 bases removed from V and 3 bases from J, the gap between germline ends came to 13 bases. CDR3 sequence (DNA): TGTGCCAGCAGCTCCCGGGACGGCAGCTACAATGAGCAGTTCTTC. Its translation: CASSSRDGSYNEQFF.

V usage is TRBV6-2 or TRBV6-3 and J usage is TRBJ2-1, with 11 bases aligning to TRBD1. In germline, CDR1 is MNHEY, CDR2 SVGEGT. The CDR3 spans 14 residues. V was clipped by 6 bases and J by 15 bases; unmatched bases: 13. CDR3 amino acids: CASSWTGGRDYRFF. The CDR3 nucleotides read TGTGCCAGCAGCTGGACAGGGGGCCGGGATTACCGGTTCTTC.